This T cell receptor beta chain was observed in a study of T cell repertoires in cytomegalovirus infection (dated by TCRdb to about 2019). General notes on the study: Recently identified HLA-C-restricted CMV epitopes, whose presentation resists viral immunomodulation, were targeted by peptide stimulations together with well-studied HLA-B-restricted epitopes. Donor HLA type was relevant to the analysis, because carriage of CMV infection together with the matching HLA type was indicated by public TCR beta signatures.

Sequenced on an Illumina HiSeq 1500. TCRdb applied fastp at Q25 and MiXCR to the public reads, then kept only in-frame beta chains. A single entry per CDR3 protein holds the most common genes and DNA from its merged rows. The sample yields under 850,000 distinct CDR3 sequences; around 31% were counted once. The top ten hold 15% to 20% of the sample. This clonotype has only a few counts. Which antigen it targets is not known. Base qualities are not at hand, and no much larger clone is one base apart. On the study overall, not on this receptor specifically: The ex vivo response was dominated by HLA-C-restricted CMV-specific TCR beta clonotypes, which also provided the single most frequent clonotype in two of eight donors. Cumulative frequency of public TCR beta family members discriminated carriers of CMV infection plus the relevant HLA type in this cohort and an independent 352-donor cohort.

According to the study, the label for this sample's treatment or condition signals: in vitro stimulation with specific CMV peptide epitopes to enrich CMV-specific T cells. CDR1 SGHDT and CDR2 YYEEEE were looked up in the germline V gene. Including the terminal cysteine and phenylalanine, the CDR3 comprises 16 residues. Of all the DNA, just the CDR3 is kept, 48 bases in frame from base 1. Unmatched junction bases come to 10, with V trimmed by 4 bases and J by 5 bases. This receptor was obtained from a human donor in good health (CMV status not recorded). Some clones in this sample may be carry-over from other donors' samples. This sequence uses TRBV5-6 and TRBJ2-7; 12 junctional bases match TRBD2. Material: cultured PBMCs, obtained from culture after CMV antigen stimulation. In nucleotides, the sequence is TGTGCCAGCAGCCGTGGACTAGCGGGATCGGTCGACGAGCAGTACTTC. Its amino acids are CASSRGLAGSVDEQYF.